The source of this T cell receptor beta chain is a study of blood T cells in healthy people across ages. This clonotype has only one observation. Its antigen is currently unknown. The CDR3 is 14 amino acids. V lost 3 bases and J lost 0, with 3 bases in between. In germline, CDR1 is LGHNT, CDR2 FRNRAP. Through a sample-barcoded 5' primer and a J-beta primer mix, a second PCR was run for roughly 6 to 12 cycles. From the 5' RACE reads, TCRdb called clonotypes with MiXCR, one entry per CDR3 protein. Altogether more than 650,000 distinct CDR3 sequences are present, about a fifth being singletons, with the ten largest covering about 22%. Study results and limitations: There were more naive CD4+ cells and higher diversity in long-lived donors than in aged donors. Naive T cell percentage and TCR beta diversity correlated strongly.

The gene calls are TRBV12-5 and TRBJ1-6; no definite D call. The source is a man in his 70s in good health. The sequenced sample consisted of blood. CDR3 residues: CASGLSSYNSPLHF. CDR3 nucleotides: TGTGCTAGTGGTTTAAGCTCCTATAATTCACCCCTCCACTTT. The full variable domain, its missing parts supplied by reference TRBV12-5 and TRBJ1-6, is DARVTQTPRHKVTEMGQEVTMRCQPILGHNTVFWYRQTMMQGLELLAYFRNRAPLDDSGMPKDRFSAEMPDATLATLKIQPSEPRDSAVYFCASGLSSYNSPLHFGNGTRLTVT.